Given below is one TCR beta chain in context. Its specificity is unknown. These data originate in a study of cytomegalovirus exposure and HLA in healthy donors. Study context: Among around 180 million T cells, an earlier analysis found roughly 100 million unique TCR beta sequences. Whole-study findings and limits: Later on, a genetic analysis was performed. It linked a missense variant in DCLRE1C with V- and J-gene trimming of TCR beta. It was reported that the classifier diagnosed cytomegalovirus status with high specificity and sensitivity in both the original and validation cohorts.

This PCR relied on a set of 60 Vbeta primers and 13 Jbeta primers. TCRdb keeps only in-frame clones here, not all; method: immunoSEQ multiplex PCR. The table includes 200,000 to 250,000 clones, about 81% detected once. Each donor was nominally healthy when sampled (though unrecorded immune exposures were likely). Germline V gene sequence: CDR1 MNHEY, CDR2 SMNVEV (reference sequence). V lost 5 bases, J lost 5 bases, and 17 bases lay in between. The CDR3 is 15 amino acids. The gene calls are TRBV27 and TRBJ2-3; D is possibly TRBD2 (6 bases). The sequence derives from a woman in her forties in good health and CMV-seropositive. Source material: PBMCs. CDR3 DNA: TGTGCCAGCAGTATCTACGGCGGGGTTGTAGATACGCAGTATTTT. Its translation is CASSIYGGVVDTQYF.